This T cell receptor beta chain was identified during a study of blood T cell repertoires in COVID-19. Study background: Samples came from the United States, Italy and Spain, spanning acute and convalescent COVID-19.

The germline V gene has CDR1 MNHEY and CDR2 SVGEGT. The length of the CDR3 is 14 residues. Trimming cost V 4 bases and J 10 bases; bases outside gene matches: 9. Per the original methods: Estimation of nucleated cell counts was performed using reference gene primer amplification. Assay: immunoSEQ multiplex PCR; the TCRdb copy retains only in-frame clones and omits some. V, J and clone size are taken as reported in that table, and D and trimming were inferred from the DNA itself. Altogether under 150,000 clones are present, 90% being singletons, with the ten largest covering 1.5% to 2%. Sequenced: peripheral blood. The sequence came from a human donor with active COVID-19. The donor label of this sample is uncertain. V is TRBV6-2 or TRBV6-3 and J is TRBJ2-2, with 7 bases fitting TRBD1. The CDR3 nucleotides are TGTGCCAGCAGTTGGCTCACCGGGACAGAGGAGCTGTTTTTT. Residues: CASSWLTGTEELFF.